This T cell receptor beta chain was sequenced during a study of beta chain features in type 1 diabetes. Regarding the study as a whole: TCRB CDR3 length was moderately but significantly reduced in all four CD4+ subsets of Type 1 diabetes patients.

CDR3 length: 13 residues. V was cut by 3 bases and J by 2 bases, with 5 bases left in between. Germline values: CDR1 KGHSH, CDR2 LQKENI. Worth noting for this clone: Its specificity is unknown. The same CDR3 can be traced to other DNA sequences in this sample.

Every bit of the isolated RNA underwent reverse transcription, so sequencing read expressed TCRB transcripts. Method: immunoSEQ multiplex PCR; TCRdb's copy keeps in-frame clones and lacks some. The data contain about 660,000 clones, over 12% of them singletons. The origin of this receptor is a man in his late teens or twenties with type 1 diabetes. Sequenced: naive CD4+ T cells from blood. The chain combines TRBV18 with TRBJ1-5, with D hard to call. CDR3 bases: TGTGCCAGCTCACCGGCGGGCAATCAGCCCCAGCATTTT. Translated: CASSPAGNQPQHF.